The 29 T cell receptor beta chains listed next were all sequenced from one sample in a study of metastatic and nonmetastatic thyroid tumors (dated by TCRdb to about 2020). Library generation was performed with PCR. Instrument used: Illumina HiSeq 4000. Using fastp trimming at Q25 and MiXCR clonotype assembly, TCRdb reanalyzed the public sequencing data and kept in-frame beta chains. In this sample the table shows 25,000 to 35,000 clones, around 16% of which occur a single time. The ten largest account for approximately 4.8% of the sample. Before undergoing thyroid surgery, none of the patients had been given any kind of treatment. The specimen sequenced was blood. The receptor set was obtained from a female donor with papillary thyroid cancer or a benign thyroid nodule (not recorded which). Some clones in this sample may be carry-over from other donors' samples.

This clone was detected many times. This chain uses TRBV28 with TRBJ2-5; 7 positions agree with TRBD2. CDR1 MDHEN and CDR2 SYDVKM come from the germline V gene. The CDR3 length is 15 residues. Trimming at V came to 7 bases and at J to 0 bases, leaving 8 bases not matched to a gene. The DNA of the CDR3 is TGTGCCAGCATGGACGGGGGGTCCTACCAAGAGACCCAGTACTTC. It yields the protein CASMDGGSYQETQYF. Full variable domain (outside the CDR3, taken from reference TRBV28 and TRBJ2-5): DVKVTQSSRYLVKRTGEKVFLECVQDMDHENMFWYRQDPGLGLRLIYFSYDVKMKEKGDIPEGYSVSREKKERFSLILESASTNQTSMYLCASMDGGSYQETQYFGPGTRLLVL.

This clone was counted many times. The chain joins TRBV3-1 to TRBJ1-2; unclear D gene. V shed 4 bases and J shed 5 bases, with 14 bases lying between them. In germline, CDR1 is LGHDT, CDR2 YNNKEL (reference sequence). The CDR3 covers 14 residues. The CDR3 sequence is CASSPLGSDYGYTF. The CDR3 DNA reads TGTGCCAGCAGCCCCCTCGGGTCAGATTATGGCTACACCTTC.

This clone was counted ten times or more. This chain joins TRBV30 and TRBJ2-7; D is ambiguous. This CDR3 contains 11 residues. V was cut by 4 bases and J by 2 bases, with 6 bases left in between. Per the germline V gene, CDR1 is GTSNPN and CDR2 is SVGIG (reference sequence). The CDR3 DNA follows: TGTGCCTGGACTACTACCTACGAGCAGTACTTC. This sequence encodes CAWTTTYEQYF.

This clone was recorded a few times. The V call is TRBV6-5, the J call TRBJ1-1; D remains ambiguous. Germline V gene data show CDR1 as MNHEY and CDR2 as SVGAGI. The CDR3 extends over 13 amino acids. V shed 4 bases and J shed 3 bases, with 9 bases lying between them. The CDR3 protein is CASSSPRDTEAFF. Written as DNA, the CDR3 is TGTGCCAGCAGTTCCCCCCGAGACACTGAAGCTTTCTTT.

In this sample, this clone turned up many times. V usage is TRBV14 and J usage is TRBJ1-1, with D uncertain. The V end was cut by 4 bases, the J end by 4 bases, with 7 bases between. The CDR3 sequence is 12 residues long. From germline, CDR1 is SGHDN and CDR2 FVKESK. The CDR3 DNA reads TGTGCCAGCAGCCGGGGTCCCACTGAAGCTTTCTTT. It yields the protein CASSRGPTEAFF.

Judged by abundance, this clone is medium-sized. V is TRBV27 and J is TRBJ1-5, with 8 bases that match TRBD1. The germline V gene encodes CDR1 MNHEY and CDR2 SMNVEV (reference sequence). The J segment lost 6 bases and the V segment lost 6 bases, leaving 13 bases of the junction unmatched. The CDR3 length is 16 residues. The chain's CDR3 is CASRDKGQVQGQPQHF. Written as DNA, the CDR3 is TGTGCCAGCAGGGATAAGGGACAGGTTCAAGGTCAGCCCCAGCATTTT.

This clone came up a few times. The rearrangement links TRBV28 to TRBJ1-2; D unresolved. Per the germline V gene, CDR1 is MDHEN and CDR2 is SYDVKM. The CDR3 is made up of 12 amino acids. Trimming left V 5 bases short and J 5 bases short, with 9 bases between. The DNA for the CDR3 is TGTGCCAGCAGTCCCGAGGGTTATGGCTACACCTTC. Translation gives CASSPEGYGYTF.

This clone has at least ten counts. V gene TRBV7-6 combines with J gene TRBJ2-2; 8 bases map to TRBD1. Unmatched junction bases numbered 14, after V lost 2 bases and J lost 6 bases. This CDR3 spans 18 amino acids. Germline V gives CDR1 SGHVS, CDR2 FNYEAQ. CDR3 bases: TGTGCCAGCAGCTTAAGAGGCGTGACAGGGGTGTCTGCCGGGGAGCTGTTTTTT. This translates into CASSLRGVTGVSAGELFF. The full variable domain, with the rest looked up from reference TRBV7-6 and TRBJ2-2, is GAGVSQSPRYKVTKRGQDVALRCDPISGHVSLYWYRQALGQGPEFLTYFNYEAQQDKSGLPNDRFSAERPEGSISTLTIQRTEQRDSAMYRCASSLRGVTGVSAGELFFGEGSRLTVL.

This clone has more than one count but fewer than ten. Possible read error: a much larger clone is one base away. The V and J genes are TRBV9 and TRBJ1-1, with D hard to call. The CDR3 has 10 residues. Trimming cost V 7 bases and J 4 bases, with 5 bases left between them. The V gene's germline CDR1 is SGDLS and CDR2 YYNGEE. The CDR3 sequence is CASWGTEAFF. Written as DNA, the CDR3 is TGTGCCAGCTGGGGCACTGAAGCTTTCTTT. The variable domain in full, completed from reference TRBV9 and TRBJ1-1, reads DSGVTQTPKHLITATGQRVTLRCSPRSGDLSVYWYQQSLDQGLQFLIQYYNGEERAKGNILERFSAQQFPDLHSELNLSSLELGDSALYFCASWGTEAFFGQGTRLTVV.

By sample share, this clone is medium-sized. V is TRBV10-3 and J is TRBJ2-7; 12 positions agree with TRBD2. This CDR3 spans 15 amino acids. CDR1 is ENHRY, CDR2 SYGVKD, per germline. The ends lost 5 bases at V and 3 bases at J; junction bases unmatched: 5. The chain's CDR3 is CAISWTSGKYYEQYF. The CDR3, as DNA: TGTGCCATCAGTTGGACTAGCGGGAAATACTACGAGCAGTACTTC.

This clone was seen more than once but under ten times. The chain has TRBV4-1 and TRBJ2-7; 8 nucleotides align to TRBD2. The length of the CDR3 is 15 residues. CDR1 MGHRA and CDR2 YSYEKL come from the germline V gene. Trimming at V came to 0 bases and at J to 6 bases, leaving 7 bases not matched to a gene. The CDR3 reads CASSQEFAGGAEQYF. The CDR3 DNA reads TGCGCCAGCAGCCAAGAGTTCGCGGGGGGTGCCGAGCAGTACTTC.

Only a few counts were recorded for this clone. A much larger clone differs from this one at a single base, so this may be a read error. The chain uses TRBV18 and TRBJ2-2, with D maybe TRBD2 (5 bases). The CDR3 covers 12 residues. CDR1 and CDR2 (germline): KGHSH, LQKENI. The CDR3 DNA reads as TGTGCCAGCTCACCGAACACCGGGGAGCCGTTTTTT. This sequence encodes CASSPNTGEPFF.

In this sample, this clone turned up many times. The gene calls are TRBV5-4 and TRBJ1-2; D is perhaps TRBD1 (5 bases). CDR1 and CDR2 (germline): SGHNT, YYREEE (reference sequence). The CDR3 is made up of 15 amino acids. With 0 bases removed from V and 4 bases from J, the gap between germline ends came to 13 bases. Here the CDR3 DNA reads TGTGCCAGCAGCTTGGTTGGGGAGGGGAGCTATGGCTACACCTTC. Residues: CASSLVGEGSYGYTF.

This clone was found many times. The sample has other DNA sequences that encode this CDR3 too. CDR3: CASGPTLGTGDSGNTIYF. The CDR3 coding sequence is TGTGCCAGCGGCCCGACCCTGGGTACAGGGGACTCTGGAAACACCATATATTTT. This sequence joins TRBV18 and TRBJ1-3; 7 bases map to TRBD1. The CDR3 runs 18 residues. Germline V gene data show CDR1 as KGHSH and CDR2 as LQKENI. V was clipped by 8 bases and J by 0 bases; unmatched bases: 16.

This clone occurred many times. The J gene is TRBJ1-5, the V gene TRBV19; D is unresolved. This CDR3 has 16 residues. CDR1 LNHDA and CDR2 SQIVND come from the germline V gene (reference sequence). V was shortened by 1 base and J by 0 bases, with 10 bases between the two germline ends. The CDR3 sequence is CASSIGTLNSNQPQHF. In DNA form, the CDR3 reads TGTGCCAGTAGTATAGGAACACTTAATAGCAATCAGCCCCAGCATTTT. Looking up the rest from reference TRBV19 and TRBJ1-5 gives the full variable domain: DGGITQSPKYLFRKEGQNVTLSCEQNLNHDAMYWYRQDPGQGLRLIYYSQIVNDFQKGDIAEGYSVSREKKESFPLTVTSAQKNPTAFYLCASSIGTLNSNQPQHFGDGTRLSIL.

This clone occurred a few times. Here the CDR3 reads CVSQTGMFTEAFF. The CDR3 DNA reads TGTGTCAGTCAGACAGGGATGTTCACTGAAGCTTTCTTT. The rearrangement links TRBV6-1 to TRBJ1-1, with 7 bases aligning to TRBD1. This CDR3 has 13 amino acids. CDR1 MNHNS and CDR2 SASEGT come from the germline V gene.

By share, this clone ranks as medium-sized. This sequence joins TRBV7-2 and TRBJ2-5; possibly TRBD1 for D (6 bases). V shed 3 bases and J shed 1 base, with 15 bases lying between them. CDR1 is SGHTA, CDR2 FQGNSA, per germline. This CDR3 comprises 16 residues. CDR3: CASSFIPGHPQETQYF. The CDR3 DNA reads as TGTGCCAGCAGCTTCATACCGGGACATCCCCAAGAGACCCAGTACTTC.

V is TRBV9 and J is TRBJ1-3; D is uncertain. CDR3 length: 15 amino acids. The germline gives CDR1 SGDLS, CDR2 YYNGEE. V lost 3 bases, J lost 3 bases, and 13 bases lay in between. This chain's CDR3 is CASSAGVHRGNTIYF. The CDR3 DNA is TGTGCCAGCAGCGCCGGGGTTCATCGTGGAAACACCATATATTTT.

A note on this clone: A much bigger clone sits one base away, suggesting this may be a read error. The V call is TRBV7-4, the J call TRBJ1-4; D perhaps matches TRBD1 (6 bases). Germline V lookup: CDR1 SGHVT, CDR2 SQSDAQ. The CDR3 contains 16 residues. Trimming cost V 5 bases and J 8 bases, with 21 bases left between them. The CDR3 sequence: CASSPQGIRLGEKLFF. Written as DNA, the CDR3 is TGTGCCAGCAGCCCTCAGGGGATAAGATTAGGGGAAAAACTGTTTTTT.

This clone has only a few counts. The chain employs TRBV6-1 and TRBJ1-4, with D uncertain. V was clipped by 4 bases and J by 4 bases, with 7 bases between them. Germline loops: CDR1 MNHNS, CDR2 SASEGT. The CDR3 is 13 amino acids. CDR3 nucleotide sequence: TGTGCCAGCAGTGGATACCTTAATGAAAAACTGTTTTTT. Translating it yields CASSGYLNEKLFF.

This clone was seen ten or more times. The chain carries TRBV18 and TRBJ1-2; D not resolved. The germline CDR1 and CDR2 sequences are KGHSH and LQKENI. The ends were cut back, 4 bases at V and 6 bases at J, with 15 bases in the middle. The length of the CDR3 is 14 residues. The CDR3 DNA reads TGTGCCAGCTCACAAACAAGGACCGAGGATGGCTACACCTTC. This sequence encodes CASSQTRTEDGYTF. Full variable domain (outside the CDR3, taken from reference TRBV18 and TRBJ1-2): NAGVMQNPRHLVRRRGQEARLRCSPMKGHSHVYWYRQLPEEGLKFMVYLQKENIIDESGMPKERFSAEFPKEGPSILRIQQVVRGDSAAYFCASSQTRTEDGYTFGSGTRLTVV.

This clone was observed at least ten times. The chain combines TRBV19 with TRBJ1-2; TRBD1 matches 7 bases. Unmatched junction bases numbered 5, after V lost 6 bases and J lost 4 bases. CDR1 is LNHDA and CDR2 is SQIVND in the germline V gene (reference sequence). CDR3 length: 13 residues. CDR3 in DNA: TGTGCCAGTAGACGAACAGGGGTCTATGGCTACACCTTC. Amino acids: CASRRTGVYGYTF.

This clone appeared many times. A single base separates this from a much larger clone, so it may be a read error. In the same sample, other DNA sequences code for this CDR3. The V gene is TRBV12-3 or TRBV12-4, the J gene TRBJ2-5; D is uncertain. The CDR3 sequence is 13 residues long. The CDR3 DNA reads TGTGCCAGCAGTTTAGGATCCACAGAGACCCAGTACTTT. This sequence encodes CASSLGSTETQYF.

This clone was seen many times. The CDR3 DNA reads as TGTGCCAGCAGCTTACAGGGGGGGACTGAAGCTTTCTTT. This translates into CASSLQGGTEAFF. The genes are TRBV7-9 and TRBJ1-1, with 7 bases fitting TRBD1. Germline values: CDR1 SEHNR, CDR2 FQNEAQ (reference sequence). The CDR3 totals 13 residues. The J segment lost 5 bases and the V segment lost 2 bases, leaving 2 bases of the junction unmatched.

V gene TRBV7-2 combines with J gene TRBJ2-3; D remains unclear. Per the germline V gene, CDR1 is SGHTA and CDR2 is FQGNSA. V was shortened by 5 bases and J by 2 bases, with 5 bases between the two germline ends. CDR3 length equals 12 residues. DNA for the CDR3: TGTGCCAGCAGCCGATACACAGATACGCAGTATTTT. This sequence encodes CASSRYTDTQYF.

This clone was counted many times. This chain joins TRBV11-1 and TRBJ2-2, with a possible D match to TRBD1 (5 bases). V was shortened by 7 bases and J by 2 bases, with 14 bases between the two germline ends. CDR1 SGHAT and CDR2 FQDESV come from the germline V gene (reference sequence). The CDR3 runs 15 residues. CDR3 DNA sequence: TGTGCCAGCACCCAATCAGGACATAACACCGGGGAGCTGTTTTTT. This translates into CASTQSGHNTGELFF.

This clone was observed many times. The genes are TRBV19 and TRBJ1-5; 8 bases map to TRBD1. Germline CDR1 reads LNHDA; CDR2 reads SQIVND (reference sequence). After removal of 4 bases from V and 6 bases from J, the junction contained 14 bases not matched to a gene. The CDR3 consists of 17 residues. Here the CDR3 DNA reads TGTGCCAGTAGTACGGACCCGGGCCACAGGGGGGGTCAGCCCCAGCATTTT. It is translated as CASSTDPGHRGGQPQHF.

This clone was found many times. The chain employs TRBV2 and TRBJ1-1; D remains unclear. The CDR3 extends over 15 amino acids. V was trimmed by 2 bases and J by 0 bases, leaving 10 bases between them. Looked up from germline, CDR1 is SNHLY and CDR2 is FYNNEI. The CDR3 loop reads CASSELGPMNTEAFF. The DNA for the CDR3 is TGTGCCAGCAGTGAACTGGGTCCGATGAACACTGAAGCTTTCTTT.

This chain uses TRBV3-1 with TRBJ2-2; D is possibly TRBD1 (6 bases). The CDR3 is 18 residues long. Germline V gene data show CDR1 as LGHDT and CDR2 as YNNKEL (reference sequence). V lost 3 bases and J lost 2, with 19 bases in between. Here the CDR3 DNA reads TGTGCCAGCAGCCAGTTAATAGTGGGGGCTGCTAACACCGGGGAGCTGTTTTTT. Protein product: CASSQLIVGAANTGELFF.